The T cell receptor beta chain under discussion was sequenced for a study of OX40 agonist ivuxolimab in advanced cancers. The table came from immunoSEQ multiplex PCR; TCRdb's copy has only in-frame clones and leaves some out. The profile shows under 80,000 clones, 85% of them singletons. V lost 3 bases and J 2 bases, leaving 12 bases between the germline ends. Germline CDR1 and CDR2: MNHEY and SMNVEV (reference sequence). The CDR3 extends over 15 amino acids. The sequence was collected from an adult with an advanced solid tumor such as melanoma, head and neck, liver or kidney cancer. This specimen was CD4+ or CD8+ T cells sorted from blood, taken in a trial of the OX40 agonist ivuxolimab. This chain uses TRBV27 with TRBJ2-3; D is possibly TRBD1 (5 bases). CDR3 nucleotide sequence: TGTGCCAGCAGTTTCCTACAGGACCCCACAGATACGCAGTATTTT. This sequence encodes CASSFLQDPTDTQYF.